These 30 T cell receptor beta chains share one sample of origin, sequenced in a study of CD8 T cells in Susac syndrome. Random hexamers were used to reverse transcribe the RNA input (about 0.5 to 1 ug). Each CDR3 protein gets one entry after TCRdb re-called the immunoSEQ multiplex PCR reads with MiXCR. The repertoire holds roughly 180,000 distinct CDR3 sequences, just under 95% seen once, with under 0.15% in the top ten. Material: CD4+ T cells from PBMCs. The receptors originated from a human donor in good health.

The chain combines TRBV20-1 with TRBJ2-1, with 8 bases identical to TRBD2. CDR1 is DFQATT and CDR2 is SNEGSKA in the germline V gene (reference sequence). There are 17 residues in the CDR3. After removal of 4 bases from V and 10 bases from J, the junction contained 21 bases not matched to a gene. The CDR3: CSAIQGGRGASEWEQFF. The CDR3 DNA is TGCAGTGCTATACAGGGAGGGCGGGGGGCCTCTGAGTGGGAGCAGTTCTTC.

The V gene is TRBV25-1, the J gene TRBJ2-3, with 9 positions matching TRBD1. J was trimmed by 6 bases and V by 5 bases; bases with no gene match: 9. Germline V gene data show CDR1 as MGHDK and CDR2 as SYGVNS. CDR3 size: 15 residues. The CDR3 region is CASSTRDRVRDTQYF. The CDR3 DNA is TGTGCCAGCAGTACCCGGGACAGGGTGAGGGATACGCAGTATTTT. Full variable domain (missing parts from reference TRBV25-1 and TRBJ2-3): EADIYQTPRYLVIGTGKKITLECSQTMGHDKMYWYQQDPGMELHLIHYSYGVNSTEKGDLSSESTVSRIRTEHFPLTLESARPSHTSQYLCASSTRDRVRDTQYFGPGTRLTVL.

The chain combines TRBV5-4 with TRBJ1-1; TRBD1 aligns across 9 bases. The CDR3 consists of 15 residues. Trimming at V came to 2 bases and at J to 4 bases, leaving 6 bases not matched to a gene. Germline CDR1 SGHNT, CDR2 YYREEE (reference sequence). The CDR3 sequence: CASSLQQGAITEAFF. CDR3 nucleotides: TGTGCCAGCAGCTTACAACAGGGGGCTATCACTGAAGCTTTCTTT.

This rearrangement joins TRBV20-1 to TRBJ2-1, with 9 bases fitting TRBD2. Germline values: CDR1 DFQATT, CDR2 SNEGSKA (reference sequence). The length of the CDR3 is 16 residues. J gave up 0 bases and V 4 bases, and 7 bases lay outside the gene matches. The DNA of the CDR3 is TGCAGTGCTATCCTACCTAGCGGGGCCTCCTACAATGAGCAGTTCTTC. The encoded protein is CSAILPSGASYNEQFF.

This chain connects TRBV27 to TRBJ1-2, with TRBD1 identical over 10 bases. CDR1 MNHEY and CDR2 SMNVEV come from the germline V gene (reference sequence). The CDR3 extends over 14 amino acids. V lost 6 bases and J lost 4; bases outside the gene matches: 5. The CDR3 sequence: CASSTGQGTYGYTF. The CDR3 nucleotides are TGTGCCAGCAGCACGGGACAGGGGACCTATGGCTACACCTTC.

This chain joins TRBV29-1 and TRBJ2-1, with unresolved D. V was pared by 7 bases and J by 8 bases, with 18 bases between. Germline-derived CDR1 and CDR2 are SQVTM and ANQGSEA. CDR3 size: 13 residues. The CDR3 region is CSALGIRTDEQFF. Here the CDR3 DNA reads TGCAGCGCCCTTGGAATTCGGACGGATGAGCAGTTCTTC.

V and J are TRBV23-1 and TRBJ2-5; TRBD1 agrees at 8 bases. TRBV23-1 is filed as an ORF, its function uncertain. The length of the CDR3 is 15 residues. Losses at the gene ends were 4 bases for V and 4 bases for J; bases not matched to a gene: 8. CDR3: CASSLGTGERETQYF. The CDR3 DNA reads TGCGCCAGCAGTCTAGGGACAGGAGAAAGAGAGACCCAGTACTTC.

The chain is built from TRBV12-3 or TRBV12-4 and TRBJ1-6, with D possibly matching TRBD1 (5 bases). CDR3 length: 13 amino acids. Trimming removed 6 bases from V and 11 bases from J, with 14 bases in between. The CDR3 DNA reads as TGTGCCAGCAGCCCAGGGTCGGGTGCACCCCTCCACTTT. Translated: CASSPGSGAPLHF.

This chain joins TRBV29-1 and TRBJ2-1; D gene ambiguous. The CDR3 consists of 11 residues. The V gene lost 8 bases and the J gene lost 6 bases, with 11 bases spanning the gap. Per germline, CDR1 SQVTM and CDR2 ANQGSEA. The CDR3 protein is CSYRVLNEQFF. CDR3 DNA: TGCAGCTACCGCGTCCTCAATGAGCAGTTCTTC.

This clonotype appeared once. The CDR3 DNA follows: TGTGCCAGCAGTTTAGAGGGGACACGCGGGGCCAACGTCCTGACTTTC. This translates into CASSLEGTRGANVLTF. J is TRBJ2-6 and V is TRBV27; a weak D match, TRBD1 (6 bases). The V gene lost 2 bases and the J gene lost 4 bases, with 12 bases spanning the gap. This CDR3 has 16 amino acids. The V gene's germline CDR1 is MNHEY and CDR2 SMNVEV (reference sequence). The full variable domain, its missing parts supplied by reference TRBV27 and TRBJ2-6, is EAQVTQNPRYLITVTGKKLTVTCSQNMNHEYMSWYRQDPGLGLRQIYYSMNVEVTDKGDVPEGYKVSRKEKRNFPLILESPSPNQTSLYFCASSLEGTRGANVLTFGAGSRLTVL.

The V gene is TRBV30, the J gene TRBJ2-5, with 9 bases aligning to TRBD1. Germline loops: CDR1 GTSNPN, CDR2 SVGIG (reference sequence). The CDR3 runs to 12 residues. V gave up 5 bases and J gave up 10 bases; unmatched junction bases: 8. The CDR3 reads CAWSQGAGSQYF. The CDR3, as DNA: TGTGCCTGGTCACAGGGGGCAGGTAGCCAGTACTTC.

The J gene is TRBJ2-5, the V gene TRBV4-3; D is perhaps TRBD2 (5 bases). Trimming removed 3 bases at V and 4 bases at J, with 9 bases between. Germline V gives CDR1 LGHNA, CDR2 YSLEER. The CDR3 length is 13 residues. CDR3 DNA: TGCGCCAGCAGCCAGGCTAGCTCAGAGACCCAGTACTTC. The encoded protein is CASSQASSETQYF.

The chain employs TRBV28 and TRBJ2-6; D may correspond to TRBD1 or TRBD2 (6 bases each). Germline CDR1 MDHEN, CDR2 SYDVKM. The CDR3 consists of 16 residues. V was pared by 7 bases and J by 2 bases, with 15 bases between. The CDR3 region is CASTVLRGAGANVLTF. The CDR3 DNA is TGTGCCAGCACCGTACTGAGGGGGGCTGGGGCCAACGTCCTGACTTTC.

This CDR3 is CASSLAGRAYEQYF. For the CDR3, the DNA is TGTGCCAGCAGCTTGGCAGGCAGGGCCTACGAGCAGTACTTC. The chain employs TRBV7-3 and TRBJ2-7, with D tentatively TRBD1 (5 bases). CDR3 length equals 14 residues. Germline CDR1 and CDR2: SGHTA and FQGTGA. Trimming removed 3 bases from V and 2 bases from J, with 11 bases in between. Filled out from reference TRBV7-3 and TRBJ2-7, the complete variable domain reads GAGVSQTPSNKVTEKGKYVELRCDPISGHTALYWYRQSLGQGPEFLIYFQGTGAADDSGLPNDRFFAVRPEGSVSTLKIQRTERGDSAVYLCASSLAGRAYEQYFGPGTRLTVT.

This chain joins TRBV20-1 and TRBJ2-3; D may be TRBD1 (6 bases). The ends were cut back, 5 bases at V and 0 bases at J, with 9 bases in the middle. Germline V lookup: CDR1 DFQATT, CDR2 SNEGSKA (reference sequence). CDR3 length: 13 amino acids. This chain's CDR3 is CSAGTFSTDTQYF. CDR3 coding DNA: TGCAGTGCTGGGACATTTAGCACAGATACGCAGTATTTT.

The chain has TRBV7-9 and TRBJ1-1, with D possibly being TRBD1 (5 bases). V dropped 8 bases and J dropped 4 bases, with 17 bases sitting between them. The CDR3 extends over 14 amino acids. Germline assignment: CDR1 SEHNR and CDR2 FQNEAQ (reference sequence). CDR3 sequence reads: CASLRGDGGTEAFF. CDR3 sequence (DNA): TGTGCCAGCTTGCGTGGGGATGGGGGCACTGAAGCTTTCTTT.

The chain is built from TRBV18 and TRBJ1-2; D is ambiguous. The CDR3 covers 15 residues. Germline assignment: CDR1 KGHSH and CDR2 LQKENI. Trimming left V 2 bases short and J 8 bases short, with 18 bases between. CDR3 DNA: TGTGCCAGCTCACCAACGGAGCCCGGGAGGTACGGCTACACCTTC. Translating it yields CASSPTEPGRYGYTF.

This chain uses TRBV12-3 or TRBV12-4 with TRBJ1-1; D ambiguous. This CDR3 comprises 14 residues. Trimming pared 0 bases from V and 8 bases from J, leaving 13 bases between. CDR3: CASSLARNGREAFF. The CDR3 DNA reads as TGTGCCAGCAGTTTAGCGCGAAACGGGAGAGAAGCTTTCTTT.

This clonotype was counted a single time. The chain has TRBV20-1 and TRBJ2-1; D may match TRBD1 or TRBD2 (5 bases each). The CDR3 length is 13 residues. Trimming cost V 5 bases and J 5 bases, with 13 bases left between them. The germline V gene has CDR1 DFQATT and CDR2 SNEGSKA (reference sequence). The CDR3 region has the DNA TGCAGTGCTGTGACCCGAGGGGACAATGAGCAGTTCTTC. Amino acid sequence: CSAVTRGDNEQFF.

The chain uses TRBV2 and TRBJ1-2, with 8 positions matching TRBD1. CDR3 length: 16 residues. The germline V gene has CDR1 SNHLY and CDR2 FYNNEI. After removal of 6 bases from V and 2 bases from J, the junction contained 11 bases not matched to a gene. As DNA, the CDR3 is TGTGCCAGCAGCGAGATTGGGGACAGGAGCAACTATGGCTACACCTTC. Amino acid sequence: CASSEIGDRSNYGYTF. Combining the CDR3 with reference TRBV2 and TRBJ1-2 gives the whole variable domain EPEVTQTPSHQVTQMGQEVILRCVPISNHLYFYWYRQILGQKVEFLVSFYNNEISEKSEIFDDQFSVERPDGSNFTLKIRSTKLEDSAMYFCASSEIGDRSNYGYTFGSGTRLTVV.

V gene TRBV6-2 or TRBV6-3 combines with J gene TRBJ2-7, with D possibly TRBD2 on 6 matching bases. V dropped 7 bases and J dropped 4 bases, with 14 bases sitting between them. The CDR3 extends over 13 amino acids. Germline V gives CDR1 MNHEY, CDR2 SVGEGT. CDR3 in amino acids: CASTEPGVYEQYF. The CDR3, as DNA: TGTGCCAGCACCGAACCGGGGGTATACGAGCAGTACTTC.

V usage is TRBV23-1 and J usage is TRBJ1-4; 7 nucleotides line up with TRBD1. TRBV23-1 has ORF status, its function being uncertain. This CDR3 is built from 15 residues. V dropped 6 bases and J dropped 3; count of bases not matched to a gene: 7. DNA for the CDR3: TGCGCCAGCAGCAAAGGACAGGAGCCTAATGAAAAACTGTTTTTT. Translated, it gives CASSKGQEPNEKLFF.

This clonotype was detected only once. The chain uses TRBV3-1 and TRBJ2-7; possible D gene TRBD2, 6 bases. From germline, CDR1 is LGHDT and CDR2 YNNKEL (reference sequence). The CDR3 is 13 residues long. V lost 1 base to trimming and J lost 7 bases, with 11 bases between them. The DNA for the CDR3 is TGTGCCAGCAGCCAAGTGATTGGGACTGAGCAGTACTTC. Encoded protein: CASSQVIGTEQYF.

This clonotype was found a few times. J is TRBJ1-1 and V is TRBV7-6, with a weak D call TRBD1 (6 bases). The CDR3 spans 11 residues. V lost 7 bases and J 5 bases, leaving 8 bases between the germline ends. Germline CDR1 reads SGHVS; CDR2 reads FNYEAQ. The CDR3 sequence: CASTQGTEAFF. CDR3 bases: TGTGCCAGCACCCAGGGGACTGAAGCTTTCTTT.

The V call is TRBV9, the J call TRBJ2-7; D gene uncertain. Trimming stripped 0 bases from V and 6 bases from J, with 13 bases between. CDR3 length equals 14 residues. Per germline, CDR1 SGDLS and CDR2 YYNGEE. The CDR3 nucleotides read TGTGCCAGCAGCGTAGAGGCAGGTACGTCCGAGCAGTACTTC. Amino acid sequence: CASSVEAGTSEQYF.

The V and J genes are TRBV20-1 and TRBJ2-7; D is possibly TRBD1 or TRBD2 (5 bases each). Germline CDR1 is DFQATT and CDR2 is SNEGSKA (reference sequence). Trimming pared 5 bases from V and 6 bases from J, leaving 14 bases between. This CDR3 spans 12 amino acids. The CDR3 DNA is TGCAGTGCTCTCGGGGACGGCCGCGAGCAGTACTTC. It specifies CSALGDGREQYF.

The chain couples TRBV4-3 to TRBJ1-2, with 7 nucleotides matching TRBD1. The CDR3 length is 16 residues. V shed 1 base, J shed 2 bases, and the junction held 7 bases outside the gene matches. Germline CDR1 and CDR2: LGHNA and YSLEER. Here the CDR3 reads CASSQAPDRVNYGYTF. As DNA, the CDR3 is TGCGCCAGCAGCCAAGCGCCCGACAGGGTGAACTATGGCTACACCTTC.

The V call is TRBV12-3 or TRBV12-4, the J call TRBJ2-1; no definite D call. V was trimmed by 4 bases and J by 7 bases, leaving 5 bases between them. CDR3 length: 11 residues. The CDR3 reads CASSWSNEQFF. CDR3 coding DNA: TGTGCCAGCAGTTGGAGTAATGAGCAGTTCTTC.

The rearrangement joins TRBV30 to TRBJ2-7; the D call may be TRBD1 or TRBD2 (5 bases each). Germline V gene sequence: CDR1 GTSNPN, CDR2 SVGIG (reference sequence). This CDR3 spans 13 amino acids. With 8 bases removed from V and 2 bases from J, the gap between germline ends came to 16 bases. CDR3 coding DNA: TGTGCCCGCAGGGAGTACGCAACCTACGAGCAGTACTTC. As protein: CARREYATYEQYF.

This clonotype has just one count. V and J are TRBV7-9 and TRBJ2-1; TRBD1 matches 8 bases. CDR3 size: 17 residues. V trimming: 0 bases; J trimming: 0 bases; junction bases outside the gene matches: 4. Germline V gives CDR1 SEHNR, CDR2 FQNEAQ (reference sequence). The CDR3 sequence is CASSLAYRGSSYNEQFF. The CDR3 DNA reads TGTGCCAGCAGCTTAGCCTACAGGGGGAGCTCCTACAATGAGCAGTTCTTC. The full variable domain, with the rest looked up from reference TRBV7-9 and TRBJ2-1, is DTGVSQNPRHKITKRGQNVTFRCDPISEHNRLYWYRQTLGQGPEFLTYFQNEAQLEKSRLLSDRFSAERPKGSFSTLEIQRTEQGDSAMYLCASSLAYRGSSYNEQFFGPGTRLTVL.